The clone carrying this TCR beta chain appeared once. Random hexamers primed reverse transcription of about 0.45 to 1 ug RNA. TCRdb redid the calling of the immunoSEQ multiplex PCR reads with MiXCR, one entry per CDR3 protein. The sample consists of 350,000 to 550,000 distinct CDR3 sequences, 85% of them appearing once. This specimen belongs to a study of CD8 T cells in Susac syndrome. Relapsing-remitting disease, either stable or active, was present in the treatment-naive patients who were the multiple sclerosis controls. CD8+ and CD4+ T cells were negatively isolated; TEMRA cells were FACS-enriched. The CDR3 loop spans 16 amino acids. Germline lookup yields CDR1 DFQATT and CDR2 SNEGSKA (reference sequence). V dropped 6 bases and J dropped 4; count of bases not matched to a gene: 9.

Specimen: CD8+ T cells from PBMCs. The receptor's source is a human donor with multiple sclerosis. This chain uses TRBV20-1 with TRBJ2-1; 13 bases are shared with TRBD2. In DNA, the CDR3 is TGCAGTGCCCCCGGGACTAGCGGGGAAACATACAATGAGCAGTTCTTC. The encoded protein is CSAPGTSGETYNEQFF.